A single sample gave rise to the 25 T cell receptor beta chains below, sequenced in a study of T cell changes during pregnancy in multiple sclerosis. The method was immunoSEQ multiplex PCR; TCRdb's version includes in-frame clones alone and lacks a portion of them. In the table there are 65,000 to 75,000 clones, about 90% of which are singletons. The material sequenced was peripheral blood, taken in the third trimester of pregnancy. These receptors originate from a female donor in good health, enrolled as a control in a pregnancy study.

The chain carries TRBV28 and TRBJ2-2, with D hard to call. Trimming removed 8 bases at V and 6 bases at J, with 10 bases between. The CDR3 spans 12 residues. The germline CDR1 and CDR2 sequences are MDHEN and SYDVKM. CDR3 coding DNA: TGTGCCAGCCGTGTGGAGCCCGGGGAGCTGTTTTTT. This codes for CASRVEPGELFF.

V is TRBV5-1 and J is TRBJ1-2; D call uncertain. The germline V gene encodes CDR1 SGHRS and CDR2 YFSETQ. V lost 0 bases to trimming and J lost 4 bases, with 10 bases between them. There are 14 residues in the CDR3. The CDR3 DNA follows: TGCGCCAGCAGCTTGGGTATCGGAGGCTATGGCTACACCTTC. Protein: CASSLGIGGYGYTF.

The rearrangement uses TRBV5-1 and TRBJ2-3, with TRBD2 as a possible D gene (5 bases). V gave up 0 bases and J gave up 5 bases, with 13 bases separating them. Germline V gives CDR1 SGHRS, CDR2 YFSETQ. This CDR3 contains 15 residues. As DNA, the CDR3 is TGCGCCAGCAGCTTGGGGCTAGCCAGACTAGATACGCAGTATTTT. Translation gives CASSLGLARLDTQYF.

This clone occurred once. The rearrangement links TRBV6-1 to TRBJ1-1; D is undetermined. CDR3 length: 13 residues. CDR1 and CDR2 from the germline V gene are MNHNS and SASEGT. Trimming cost V 5 bases and J 5 bases, with 12 bases left between them. Here the CDR3 reads CASSINRGTEAFF. The CDR3 bases are TGTGCCAGCAGTATTAACCGAGGGACTGAAGCTTTCTTT.

The chain is built from TRBV19 and TRBJ1-1; possibly TRBD1 for D (5 bases). Trimming took off 9 bases at V and 4 bases at J, with 9 bases between the two ends. CDR1 and CDR2 (germline): LNHDA, SQIVND (reference sequence). This CDR3 region has 11 residues. Written as DNA, the CDR3 is TGTGCCAGCGGAGGGGTCACTGAAGCTTTCTTT. Translation: CASGGVTEAFF. Filled out from reference TRBV19 and TRBJ1-1, the complete variable domain reads DGGITQSPKYLFRKEGQNVTLSCEQNLNHDAMYWYRQDPGQGLRLIYYSQIVNDFQKGDIAEGYSVSREKKESFPLTVTSAQKNPTAFYLCASGGVTEAFFGQGTRLTVV.

The J gene is TRBJ1-1, the V gene TRBV18; 8 positions match TRBD1. With 3 bases clipped from V and 6 bases from J, the junction kept 9 bases outside the gene matches. Looked up from germline, CDR1 is KGHSH and CDR2 is LQKENI. The CDR3 contains 15 residues. This chain's CDR3 is CASSPQTGGSSEAFF. The DNA for the CDR3 is TGTGCCAGCTCACCCCAAACAGGGGGGAGCTCTGAAGCTTTCTTT.

The V and J genes are TRBV7-9 and TRBJ1-2; 9 positions match TRBD1. The germline gives CDR1 SEHNR, CDR2 FQNEAQ (reference sequence). This CDR3 comprises 17 residues. Unmatched junction bases numbered 12, after V lost 0 bases and J lost 7 bases. CDR3 region: CASSLATAGPGQGGYTF. In nucleotides, the CDR3 is TGTGCCAGCAGCTTAGCGACCGCAGGGCCGGGACAGGGTGGCTACACCTTC.

The V and J genes are TRBV28 and TRBJ1-2; TRBD1 might be the D (6 bases). This CDR3 contains 17 residues. Germline V gene sequence: CDR1 MDHEN, CDR2 SYDVKM. V lost 3 bases to trimming and J lost 6 bases, with 23 bases between them. In nucleotides, the CDR3 is TGTGCCAGCAGTTTTGTCCATGGGCAGGGGCTTAAGGATGGCTACACCTTC. Translated: CASSFVHGQGLKDGYTF.

The CDR3 DNA reads as TGTGCCAGCAGCGTAGGAACTGCTAGAGGCTACACCTTC. Residues: CASSVGTARGYTF. The chain employs TRBV9 and TRBJ1-2, with no clear D. The CDR3 is 13 amino acids. Per the germline V gene, CDR1 is SGDLS and CDR2 is YYNGEE. V was cut by 0 bases and J by 8 bases, with 11 bases left in between. Full variable domain (outside the CDR3, taken from reference TRBV9 and TRBJ1-2): DSGVTQTPKHLITATGQRVTLRCSPRSGDLSVYWYQQSLDQGLQFLIQYYNGEERAKGNILERFSAQQFPDLHSELNLSSLELGDSALYFCASSVGTARGYTFGSGTRLTVV.

J is TRBJ1-1 and V is TRBV11-3; D call uncertain. V was cut by 1 base and J by 11 bases, with 23 bases left in between. Germline-derived CDR1 and CDR2 are SGHNT and YENEEA. The CDR3 has 16 residues. This CDR3 is CASSLGGRADKGGAFF. In nucleotides, the CDR3 is TGTGCCAGCAGCTTAGGAGGCCGGGCCGACAAAGGAGGGGCTTTCTTT.

V gene TRBV5-6 combines with J gene TRBJ2-7, with 9 bases aligning to TRBD1. CDR3 size: 14 residues. V dropped 4 bases and J dropped 3; count of bases not matched to a gene: 5. Looked up from germline, CDR1 is SGHDT and CDR2 is YYEEEE. The DNA for the CDR3 is TGTGCCAGCAGCAGGGGACAGGGAGTCTACGAGCAGTACTTC. Protein product: CASSRGQGVYEQYF. Filled out from reference TRBV5-6 and TRBJ2-7, the complete variable domain reads DAGVTQSPTHLIKTRGQQVTLRCSPKSGHDTVSWYQQALGQGPQFIFQYYEEEERQRGNFPDRFSGHQFPNYSSELNVNALLLGDSALYLCASSRGQGVYEQYFGPGTRLTVT.

The chain employs TRBV7-2 and TRBJ2-7, with 8 bases that match TRBD2. Germline CDR1 SGHTA, CDR2 FQGNSA. V shed 1 base and J 1 base; nucleotides not matched to a gene: 3. The CDR3 sequence is 15 residues long. The chain's CDR3 is CASSLEVAGSYEQYF. CDR3 in DNA: TGTGCCAGCAGCTTAGAGGTAGCGGGGTCCTACGAGCAGTACTTC.

The chain uses TRBV4-3 and TRBJ2-7, with D tentatively TRBD2 (5 bases). This CDR3 has 14 residues. Germline-derived CDR1 and CDR2 are LGHNA and YSLEER. V was cut by 4 bases and J by 0 bases, with 10 bases left in between. CDR3 protein: CASSLGKNSYEQYF. The CDR3 DNA is TGCGCCAGCAGCCTCGGGAAAAACTCCTACGAGCAGTACTTC.

This chain joins TRBV7-9 and TRBJ1-1; D gene unclear. The germline V gene encodes CDR1 SEHNR and CDR2 FQNEAQ (reference sequence). The CDR3 has 13 amino acids. The V end lost 5 bases, the J end lost 7 bases, and 14 bases lay between the germline ends. CDR3 in DNA: TGTGCCAGCAGCCCAGTATCGACTTATGAAGCTTTCTTT. Translation: CASSPVSTYEAFF.

The chain has TRBV19 and TRBJ1-5; D ambiguous. Per the germline V gene, CDR1 is LNHDA and CDR2 is SQIVND (reference sequence). The CDR3 covers 14 residues. The ends were cut back, 3 bases at V and 6 bases at J, with 12 bases in the middle. CDR3 bases: TGTGCCAGTAGTATCCCTCCGCGCTCTCAGCCCCAGCATTTT. Its translation is CASSIPPRSQPQHF.

The chain joins TRBV28 to TRBJ2-7; 9 bases fit TRBD1. CDR1 and CDR2 from the germline V gene are MDHEN and SYDVKM. J lost 1 base, V lost 6 bases, and 7 bases had no gene match. This CDR3 has 15 residues. CDR3 in DNA: TGTGCCAGCAGCCCACAGGGGGCCTTTTCCTACGAGCAGTACTTC. Its translation is CASSPQGAFSYEQYF.

This rearrangement joins TRBV7-2 to TRBJ2-1; D gene unclear. CDR1 and CDR2 (germline): SGHTA, FQGNSA. Trimming removed 8 bases from V and 9 bases from J, with 14 bases in between. This CDR3 is 12 amino acids long. The DNA of the CDR3 is TGTGCCAGCCGCGGATTGGTCGGTGAGCAGTTCTTC. Its protein product is CASRGLVGEQFF.

The V gene is TRBV5-1, the J gene TRBJ1-1; D not resolved. Germline values: CDR1 SGHRS, CDR2 YFSETQ. V lost 4 bases, J lost 1 base, and 11 bases lay in between. The CDR3 covers 14 residues. CDR3 protein: CASSGGRGNTEAFF. In DNA, the CDR3 is TGCGCCAGCAGCGGAGGACGGGGGAACACTGAAGCTTTCTTT.

The chain is built from TRBV7-6 and TRBJ2-5, with TRBD1 matching over 8 bases. There are 16 residues in the CDR3. Germline V gene data show CDR1 as SGHVS and CDR2 as FNYEAQ. The V gene end was trimmed by 1 base and the J gene end by 4 bases; junction bases not matched to a gene: 8. The CDR3 sequence: CASSLGQGITPETQYF. The CDR3 DNA is TGTGCCAGCAGCTTAGGACAGGGGATAACCCCAGAGACCCAGTACTTC.

This clone was detected once. The CDR3 nucleotides read TGTGCCAGCAGCGACAGGGGGATGCCAGATACGCAGTATTTT. Its protein product is CASSDRGMPDTQYF. The chain is built from TRBV6-6 and TRBJ2-3; TRBD1 matches at 9 bases. V gave up 6 bases and J gave up 4 bases; unmatched junction bases: 5. Germline V gene sequence: CDR1 MNHNY, CDR2 SVGAGI (reference sequence). The CDR3 consists of 14 residues.

The genes are TRBV18 and TRBJ1-5; TRBD1 is a possible D gene (6 bases). The germline gives CDR1 KGHSH, CDR2 LQKENI. This CDR3 is built from 15 residues. V lost 4 bases and J lost 2, with 12 bases in between. The CDR3 DNA reads TGTGCCAGCTCACAAACAGGGATTGGCAATCAGCCCCAGCATTTT. Translated: CASSQTGIGNQPQHF. The full variable domain, its missing parts supplied by reference TRBV18 and TRBJ1-5, is NAGVMQNPRHLVRRRGQEARLRCSPMKGHSHVYWYRQLPEEGLKFMVYLQKENIIDESGMPKERFSAEFPKEGPSILRIQQVVRGDSAAYFCASSQTGIGNQPQHFGDGTRLSIL.

V usage is TRBV2 and J usage is TRBJ2-3; the match to TRBD1 covers 8 bases. The V segment lost 6 bases and the J segment 0 bases; nucleotides outside the gene matches: 8. The CDR3 has 16 amino acids. CDR1 is SNHLY, CDR2 FYNNEI, per germline. The CDR3 coding sequence is TGTGCCAGCAGGGCGGGGACAGGCCCTAGCACAGATACGCAGTATTTT. It yields the protein CASRAGTGPSTDTQYF.

The V and J genes are TRBV27 and TRBJ2-5, with 7 nucleotides matching TRBD1. The CDR3 runs 13 residues. The J segment lost 2 bases and the V segment lost 8 bases, leaving 5 bases of the junction unmatched. Germline CDR1 reads MNHEY; CDR2 reads SMNVEV (reference sequence). As DNA, the CDR3 is TGTGCCAGCTCATGGGACAGTCAAGAGACCCAGTACTTC. Translating gives CASSWDSQETQYF.

The chain combines TRBV18 with TRBJ1-1, with D maybe TRBD1 (5 bases). With 4 bases removed from V and 5 bases from J, the gap between germline ends came to 11 bases. The CDR3 totals 13 residues. Germline CDR1 is KGHSH and CDR2 is LQKENI. In nucleotides, the CDR3 is TGTGCCAGCTCACAGGGTCAGGGAACTGAAGCTTTCTTT. It encodes CASSQGQGTEAFF.

The chain carries TRBV5-8 and TRBJ1-2, with a possible D match to TRBD1 (5 bases). CDR3 length: 12 residues. CDR1 SGHTS and CDR2 YDEGEE come from the germline V gene. V gave up 2 bases and J gave up 7 bases, with 9 bases separating them. Here the CDR3 DNA reads TGTGCCAGCAGCTTAGGGGTCGGTGGCTACACCTTC. Amino acid sequence: CASSLGVGGYTF.